Shown below are 24 T cell receptor beta chains from a single sample sequenced in a study of blood T cell repertoires in COVID-19. Clones were sequenced by immunoSEQ multiplex PCR, and TCRdb holds only the in-frame ones, with some missing. This sample has approximately 390,000 clones, with over 75% found just once. The sample was PBMCs or T cells enriched from blood (not recorded which). The source of these receptors is a woman aged 40 to 50 with acute COVID-19.

The rearrangement links TRBV2 to TRBJ2-2, with D perhaps TRBD2 (7 bases). This CDR3 is 14 amino acids long. The germline CDR1 and CDR2 sequences are SNHLY and FYNNEI. The V gene lost 7 bases and the J gene lost 4 bases, with 13 bases spanning the gap. This chain's CDR3 is CASKSAGATGELFF. CDR3 nucleotides: TGTGCCAGCAAGTCCGCGGGGGCCACCGGGGAGCTGTTTTTT. The full variable domain, completed using reference TRBV2 and TRBJ2-2, is EPEVTQTPSHQVTQMGQEVILRCVPISNHLYFYWYRQILGQKVEFLVSFYNNEISEKSEIFDDQFSVERPDGSNFTLKIRSTKLEDSAMYFCASKSAGATGELFFGEGSRLTVL.

CDR3 DNA sequence: TGTGCCAGCAGTCTCCACGGGACTAGCGGGGCCTCCAATGAGCAGTTCTTC. Residues: CASSLHGTSGASNEQFF. This chain connects TRBV27 to TRBJ2-1, with 13 bases lining up with TRBD2. Germline CDR1 is MNHEY and CDR2 is SMNVEV (reference sequence). CDR3 length equals 17 residues. J was trimmed by 6 bases and V by 5 bases; bases with no gene match: 10.

The chain combines TRBV19 with TRBJ1-5; the D gene is possibly TRBD1 (5 bases). With 6 bases removed from V and 2 bases from J, the gap between germline ends came to 14 bases. Germline CDR1 and CDR2: LNHDA and SQIVND (reference sequence). The CDR3 runs 15 residues. The CDR3 protein is CASSLGGFGNQPQHF. In DNA form, the CDR3 reads TGTGCCAGTAGCCTCGGGGGATTCGGCAATCAGCCCCAGCATTTT.

The rearrangement joins TRBV5-1 to TRBJ2-3, with a tentative D call TRBD1 (5 bases). Germline loops: CDR1 SGHRS, CDR2 YFSETQ. V was pared by 0 bases and J by 5 bases, with 13 bases between. The CDR3 covers 15 residues. The CDR3 spells CASSLATYQGDTQYF. The CDR3 DNA sequence: TGCGCCAGCAGCTTGGCTACCTACCAGGGAGATACGCAGTATTTT.

This clone occurred once. The rearrangement uses TRBV10-3 and TRBJ2-2; possible D gene TRBD2, 7 bases. The germline V and J ends were trimmed by 4 bases and 5 bases, with 17 bases remaining between them. Germline loops: CDR1 ENHRY, CDR2 SYGVKD. This CDR3 is built from 16 residues. CDR3 nucleotides: TGTGCCATCAGTGCCCAAGGGGGGGGCCGGACCGGGGAGCTGTTTTTT. Its translation is CAISAQGGGRTGELFF.

This clone showed up just once. The V gene is TRBV2, the J gene TRBJ1-6, with 8 bases matching TRBD1. Germline CDR1 is SNHLY and CDR2 is FYNNEI. CDR3 length: 16 amino acids. V lost 3 bases to trimming and J lost 10 bases; unmatched junction nucleotides: 11. CDR3 nucleotide sequence: TGTGCCAGCAGTGAGTCCAGGGGGCAGGGTGAGTCACCCCTCCACTTT. Its translation is CASSESRGQGESPLHF. Using reference TRBV2 and TRBJ1-6 for the parts outside the CDR3, the full variable domain is EPEVTQTPSHQVTQMGQEVILRCVPISNHLYFYWYRQILGQKVEFLVSFYNNEISEKSEIFDDQFSVERPDGSNFTLKIRSTKLEDSAMYFCASSESRGQGESPLHFGNGTRLTVT.

The CDR3 spells CATSDPKQGRYGYTF. The CDR3 nucleotides read TGTGCCACCAGTGACCCGAAACAGGGGAGATATGGCTACACCTTC. This sequence joins TRBV24-1 and TRBJ1-2; 7 positions match TRBD1. V was pared by 4 bases and J by 5 bases, with 9 bases of the junction left unmatched. CDR3 size: 15 residues. Germline CDR1 reads KGHDR; CDR2 reads SFDVKD.

This clone showed up just once. The V gene is TRBV21-1, the J gene TRBJ1-1; the table calls TRBD1, which could not be checked here. TRBV21-1 constitutes a pseudogene. The CDR3 loop spans 14 amino acids. CDR3 sequence: CASSKGQGATEAFF. CDR3 nucleotide sequence: TGTGCCAGCAGCAAAGGACAGGGGGCCACTGAAGCTTTCTTT.

The genes are TRBV5-1 and TRBJ2-6, with no clear D. Trimming left V 4 bases short and J 2 bases short, with 10 bases between. The CDR3 contains 15 residues. CDR1 is SGHRS, CDR2 YFSETQ, per germline. CDR3 sequence reads: CASSQRWAGANVLTF. The CDR3 DNA is TGCGCCAGCAGCCAGAGGTGGGCTGGGGCCAACGTCCTGACTTTC.

The J gene is TRBJ1-1, the V gene TRBV30; weak D call: TRBD1 (6 bases). CDR1 is GTSNPN and CDR2 is SVGIG in the germline V gene (reference sequence). V lost 4 bases to trimming and J lost 1 base, with 10 bases between them. The CDR3 extends over 13 amino acids. The CDR3, as DNA: TGTGCCTGGAATCGGGACAAGAACACTGAAGCTTTCTTT. Protein product: CAWNRDKNTEAFF.

The chain has TRBV19 and TRBJ2-7, with D possibly matching TRBD1 (5 bases). The CDR3 contains 15 residues. V was clipped by 3 bases and J by 5 bases, with 17 bases between them. Germline-derived CDR1 and CDR2 are LNHDA and SQIVND (reference sequence). CDR3 nucleotides: TGTGCCAGTAGTATCGAGGCAGGGATGATCAACGAGCAGTACTTC. It encodes CASSIEAGMINEQYF.

This clone has just one count. The genes are TRBV11-2 and TRBJ1-6, with a possible D match to TRBD1 (5 bases). Germline loops: CDR1 SGHAT, CDR2 FQNNGV. Trimming stripped 0 bases from V and 6 bases from J, with 9 bases between. This CDR3 region has 15 residues. CDR3 nucleotides: TGTGCCAGCAGCTTAGAATGGGGCCCTAATTCACCCCTCCACTTT. This gives the protein CASSLEWGPNSPLHF. The full variable domain, completed using reference TRBV11-2 and TRBJ1-6, is EAGVAQSPRYKIIEKRQSVAFWCNPISGHATLYWYQQILGQGPKLLIQFQNNGVVDDSQLPKDRFSAERLKGVDSTLKIQPAKLEDSAVYLCASSLEWGPNSPLHFGNGTRLTVT.

This chain joins TRBV5-4 and TRBJ1-2; a possible D gene is TRBD1 (5 bases). V gave up 7 bases and J gave up 5 bases, with 12 bases separating them. Germline CDR1 and CDR2: SGHNT and YYREEE (reference sequence). The CDR3 spans 12 residues. As DNA, the CDR3 is TGTGCCAGCGGGGGAGGGGTTTATGGCTACACCTTC. Protein product: CASGGGVYGYTF.

The rearrangement joins TRBV15 to TRBJ2-1; no definite D call. Trimming removed 1 base from V and 6 bases from J, with 10 bases in between. The germline V gene has CDR1 LNHNV and CDR2 YYDKDF (reference sequence). The CDR3 is made up of 14 amino acids. Here the CDR3 reads CATSRVAPGNEQFF. Here the CDR3 DNA reads TGTGCCACCAGCAGAGTCGCTCCGGGCAATGAGCAGTTCTTC.

The V gene is TRBV6-6, the J gene TRBJ2-3; a possible D gene is TRBD2 (7 bases). In germline, CDR1 is MNHNY, CDR2 SVGAGI (reference sequence). V dropped 2 bases and J dropped 5 bases, with 14 bases sitting between them. This CDR3 spans 15 amino acids. The CDR3 spells CASSYEGGRRDTQYF. The CDR3 nucleotides are TGTGCCAGCAGTTACGAGGGGGGGCGTAGAGATACGCAGTATTTT.

V is TRBV25-1 and J is TRBJ1-2, with TRBD1 as a possible D gene (5 bases). The CDR3 covers 12 residues. CDR1 and CDR2 (germline): MGHDK, SYGVNS. Trimming cost V 2 bases and J 4 bases, with 5 bases left between them. Here the CDR3 DNA reads TGTGCCAGCAGTGAAGGGGCCTATGGCTACACCTTC. Amino acid sequence: CASSEGAYGYTF.

This clone was observed once. This rearrangement joins TRBV3-1 (or the pseudogene TRBV3-2) to TRBJ1-6; 8 positions agree with TRBD1. The CDR3 is 16 amino acids. CDR1 is LGHDT, CDR2 YNNKEL, per germline (reference sequence). J was trimmed by 7 bases and V by 4 bases; bases with no gene match: 9. CDR3 residues: CASSLDGTGLNSPLHF. The CDR3 nucleotides are TGTGCCAGCAGCCTAGACGGGACAGGCCTAAATTCACCCCTCCACTTT.

The J gene is TRBJ1-2, the V gene TRBV10-3; D gene ambiguous. Trimming took off 2 bases at V and 4 bases at J, with 14 bases between the two ends. The CDR3 is 15 amino acids. Germline V gene sequence: CDR1 ENHRY, CDR2 SYGVKD. CDR3 residues: CAISEGSAGSYGYTF. The CDR3 nucleotides read TGTGCCATCAGTGAGGGGTCGGCAGGCTCCTATGGCTACACCTTC.

In its sample, this clone was seen once. This chain joins TRBV10-3 and TRBJ1-1; D unclear. Trimming shortened V by 4 bases and J by 0 bases, and 9 bases separated the two germline ends. This CDR3 spans 14 amino acids. From germline, CDR1 is ENHRY and CDR2 SYGVKD. The chain's CDR3 is CAISVLGVNTEAFF. CDR3 bases: TGTGCCATCAGTGTCCTGGGAGTGAACACTGAAGCTTTCTTT.

The chain employs TRBV24-1 and TRBJ2-2; D unclear. From germline, CDR1 is KGHDR and CDR2 SFDVKD. V was shortened by 6 bases and J by 5 bases, with 6 bases between the two germline ends. The CDR3 is 12 residues long. CDR3 loop: CATSFQTGELFF. CDR3 bases: TGTGCCACCAGTTTCCAGACCGGGGAGCTGTTTTTT.

The chain has TRBV30 and TRBJ1-2; no clear D. The length of the CDR3 is 12 residues. Germline V CDR1 and CDR2: GTSNPN, SVGIG (reference sequence). V was clipped by 3 bases and J by 5 bases, with 10 bases between them. This CDR3 reads CAWREDSYGYTF. The DNA of the CDR3 is TGTGCCTGGAGGGAGGACTCGTATGGCTACACCTTC.

CDR3 protein: CASAGRQETQYF. DNA for the CDR3: TGTGCCAGCGCGGGAAGACAAGAGACCCAGTACTTC. V and J are TRBV6-5 and TRBJ2-5; TRBD2 is a possible D gene (6 bases). CDR3 size: 12 residues. Germline CDR1 reads MNHEY; CDR2 reads SVGAGI. V lost 8 bases to trimming and J lost 2 bases, with 9 bases between them.

J is TRBJ2-7 and V is TRBV5-1; 9 nucleotides line up with TRBD1. The CDR3 consists of 17 residues. Losses at the gene ends were 1 base for V and 3 bases for J; bases not matched to a gene: 11. Per the germline V gene, CDR1 is SGHRS and CDR2 is YFSETQ. CDR3 residues: CASSLYGTRQGVYEQYF. For the CDR3, the DNA is TGCGCCAGCAGCTTGTACGGGACAAGACAGGGGGTCTACGAGCAGTACTTC.

V usage is TRBV11-2 and J usage is TRBJ2-3; D perhaps matches TRBD1 (6 bases). Germline V CDR1 and CDR2: SGHAT, FQNNGV. V was clipped by 1 base and J by 6 bases, with 14 bases between them. This CDR3 comprises 15 residues. The DNA for the CDR3 is TGTGCCAGCAGCTTAGTCAGGGGTGTTTCCGATACGCAGTATTTT. Its protein is CASSLVRGVSDTQYF.